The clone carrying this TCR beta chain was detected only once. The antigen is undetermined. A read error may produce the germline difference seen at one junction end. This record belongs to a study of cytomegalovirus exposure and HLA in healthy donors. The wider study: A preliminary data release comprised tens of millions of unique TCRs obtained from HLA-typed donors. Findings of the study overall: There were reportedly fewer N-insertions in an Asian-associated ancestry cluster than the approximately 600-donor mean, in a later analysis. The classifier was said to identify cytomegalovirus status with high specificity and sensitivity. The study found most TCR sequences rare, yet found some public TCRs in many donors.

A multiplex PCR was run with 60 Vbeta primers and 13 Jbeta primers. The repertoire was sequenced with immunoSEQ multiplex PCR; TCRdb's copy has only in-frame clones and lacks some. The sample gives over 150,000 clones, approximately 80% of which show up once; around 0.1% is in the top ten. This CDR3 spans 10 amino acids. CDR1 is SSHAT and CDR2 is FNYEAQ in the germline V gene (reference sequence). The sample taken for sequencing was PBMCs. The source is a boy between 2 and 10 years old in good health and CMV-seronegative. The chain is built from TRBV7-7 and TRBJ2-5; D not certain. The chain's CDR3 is CASRSETQYF. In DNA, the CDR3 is TGTGCTAGCAGGTCAGAGACTCAGTACTTC.